The rows below give T cell receptor beta chains drawn from one sample of a study of control samples from healthy donors and cancer patients. The repertoire was sequenced with immunoSEQ multiplex PCR; TCRdb's copy has only in-frame clones and lacks some. The profile shows 130,000 to 150,000 clones, around 90% of them singletons. Sequenced material: blood. The receptors shown here come from a young man in good health. CDR3s include the opening cysteine and the closing phenylalanine or tryptophan. D genes are given only for firm matches. Size tells how often a clone was seen (once, few, many) or the class of an expanded clone, and some rows leave it out.

d_call	v_call	j_call	clone_size	cdr3_nt	cdr3_aa
TRBD1	TRBV5-6	TRBJ1-3	NA	TGTGCCAGCAGCTTGAGAATTTGGACAGGAGGAAACACCATATATTTT	CASSLRIWTGGNTIYF
NA	TRBV9	TRBJ1-2	NA	TGTGCCAGCAGCGGAGGCAGGCTAAACTATGGCTACACCTTC	CASSGGRLNYGYTF
NA	TRBV5-4	TRBJ2-3	NA	TGTGCCAGCAGCTTCTCAGGGGTGCAGGCAGATACGCAGTATTTT	CASSFSGVQADTQYF
NA	TRBV2	TRBJ1-2	NA	TGTGCCAGCAGTGAAATCGGGGGGGGCAGCTATGGCTACACCTTC	CASSEIGGGSYGYTF
NA	TRBV29-1	TRBJ1-2	NA	TGCAGCGGGACAGATAACTATGGCTACACCTTC	CSGTDNYGYTF
NA	TRBV28	TRBJ1-1	NA	TGTGCCAGCAGTTCGAGCGGGGGCCCCCCTGAAGCTTTCTTT	CASSSSGGPPEAFF
NA	TRBV30	TRBJ2-7	NA	TGTGCCTGGAGGACAGTTAGCTACGAGCAGTACTTC	CAWRTVSYEQYF
TRBD1	TRBV29-1	TRBJ1-2	NA	TGCAGCGTTGGAGGGGGACAGGTCTATGGCTACACCTTC	CSVGGGQVYGYTF
TRBD1	TRBV2	TRBJ1-2	NA	TGTGCCAGCAGAAAGGACAGGGTGAATGACTATGGCTACACCTTC	CASRKDRVNDYGYTF
NA	TRBV7-6	TRBJ2-3	NA	TGTGCCAGCAGCTTAGGAAAAAAGCGTCAAGGAGATACGCAGTATTTT	CASSLGKKRQGDTQYF
NA	TRBV19	TRBJ1-5	NA	TGTGCCAGTAGTATGACAGAGGCCGAGGATCCCCAGCATTTT	CASSMTEAEDPQHF
NA	TRBV6-5	TRBJ1-2	once	TGTGCCAGCAGTTACATGTCGGGGGACTATGGCTACACCTTC	CASSYMSGDYGYTF
NA	TRBV28	TRBJ1-1	NA	TGTGCCAGCAGCACGAGACATCCACCGAGGACTGAAGCTTTCTTT	CASSTRHPPRTEAFF
TRBD2	TRBV3-1/TRBV3-2	TRBJ2-3	NA	TGTGCCAGCAGCGCAACTAGCGGGGAAAAAAGCACAGATACGCAGTATTTT	CASSATSGEKSTDTQYF
NA	TRBV7-9	TRBJ1-1	NA	TGTGCCAGCAGCATCCAAGGGAGGGGTCTCGGTAACACTGAAGCTTTCTTT	CASSIQGRGLGNTEAFF
NA	TRBV7-9	TRBJ1-2	NA	TGTGCCAGCAGGGAGACAGCCGAGGGTGGCTACACCTTC	CASRETAEGGYTF
TRBD1	TRBV7-2	TRBJ2-7	NA	TGTGCCAGCAGCCGGACAGGGAGCTCCTACGAGCAGTACTTC	CASSRTGSSYEQYF
NA	TRBV7-3	TRBJ2-7	once	TGTGCCAGCAGCCCGGGGAACTACGAGCAGTACTTC	CASSPGNYEQYF
NA	TRBV7-9	TRBJ2-1	NA	TGTGCCAGCAGCCACCAGAAGAATGAGCAGTTCTTC	CASSHQKNEQFF
TRBD1	TRBV11-2	TRBJ1-4	NA	TGTGCCAGCAGCTTGGACAGGGTGGATGAAAAACTGTTTTTT	CASSLDRVDEKLFF
NA	TRBV5-8	TRBJ1-2	NA	TGTGCCAGCAGCTCCAAGGATACCTATGGCTACACCTTC	CASSSKDTYGYTF
TRBD1	TRBV6-1	TRBJ1-2	NA	TGTGCCAGCAGTGAAGTTCTTCAGGGGGCGGGCTATGGCTACACCTTC	CASSEVLQGAGYGYTF
NA	TRBV2	TRBJ2-7	NA	TGTGCCAGCAGGGCCCAAGGAATACCAGGCGACGAGCAGTACTTC	CASRAQGIPGDEQYF
TRBD1	TRBV19	TRBJ2-7	once	TGTGCCAGTAGTTCGGGGGGACAGGGGTACGAGCAGTACTTC	CASSSGGQGYEQYF
NA	TRBV14	TRBJ1-2	once	TGTGCCAGCAGCCAAGATCGTCGGGGGGGCAGCTATGGCTACACCTTC	CASSQDRRGGSYGYTF
NA	TRBV13	TRBJ2-1	NA	TGTGCCAGCAGCTTAATTGCAGGGTCCTACAATGAGCAGTTCTTC	CASSLIAGSYNEQFF
TRBD1	TRBV6-5	TRBJ2-7	NA	TGTGCCAGCATCGATACCGGGACAGGGGCCCACGAGCAGTACTTC	CASIDTGTGAHEQYF
NA	TRBV13	TRBJ2-3	NA	TGTGCCAGCAGCCCCTCTCCCAGCACAGATACGCAGTATTTT	CASSPSPSTDTQYF
NA	TRBV2	TRBJ1-6	once	TGTGCCACCCTACCGAGCTCCTATAATTCACCCCTCCACTTT	CATLPSSYNSPLHF